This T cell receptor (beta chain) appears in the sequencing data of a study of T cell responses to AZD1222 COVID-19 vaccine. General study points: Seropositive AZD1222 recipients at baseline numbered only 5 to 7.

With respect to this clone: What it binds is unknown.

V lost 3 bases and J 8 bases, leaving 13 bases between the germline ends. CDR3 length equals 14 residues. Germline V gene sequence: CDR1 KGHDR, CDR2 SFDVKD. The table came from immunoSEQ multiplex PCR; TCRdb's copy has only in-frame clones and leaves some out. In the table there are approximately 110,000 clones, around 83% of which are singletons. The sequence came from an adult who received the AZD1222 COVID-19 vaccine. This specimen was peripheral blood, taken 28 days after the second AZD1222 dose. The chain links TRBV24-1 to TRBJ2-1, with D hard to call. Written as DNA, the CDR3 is TGTGCCACCAGTGATGCCCAGGTGGTTGATGAGCAGTTCTTC. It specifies CATSDAQVVDEQFF.